These 8 T cell receptor beta chains share one sample of origin, sequenced in a study of PD-L1 blockade in urothelial cancer. Here immunoSEQ multiplex PCR was the method, and the copy in TCRdb shows in-frame clones only, minus some. The sample has some 30,000 clones; over 70% are singletons. The sequencing used PBMCs, collected around atezolizumab (anti-PD-L1) treatment. These receptors came from a man over 45 with urothelial cancer.

V and J are TRBV9 and TRBJ1-3; TRBD1 matches 7 bases. The CDR3 extends over 17 amino acids. Germline V gives CDR1 SGDLS, CDR2 YYNGEE. The V segment lost 2 bases and the J segment 4 bases; nucleotides outside the gene matches: 12. DNA for the CDR3: TGTGCCAGCAGCGTTTTTGATCGACAGGGCCCGGGAAACACCATATATTTT. As protein: CASSVFDRQGPGNTIYF.

The rearrangement joins TRBV30 to TRBJ2-3, with 11 bases matching TRBD1. The germline V gene has CDR1 GTSNPN and CDR2 SVGIG (reference sequence). V dropped 7 bases and J dropped 3; count of bases not matched to a gene: 3. CDR3 size: 13 residues. CDR3 bases: TGTGCCTCTGGGACAGGGGGAACAGATACGCAGTATTTT. It is translated as CASGTGGTDTQYF. Complete variable domain (other parts from reference TRBV30 and TRBJ2-3): SQTIHQWPATLVQPVGSPLSLECTVEGTSNPNLYWYRQAAGRGLQLLFYSVGIGQISSEVPQNLSASRPQDRQFILSSKKLLLSDSGFYLCASGTGGTDTQYFGPGTRLTVL.

The rearrangement uses TRBV5-1 and TRBJ2-7, with D maybe TRBD2 (7 bases). The CDR3 is 15 amino acids. With 1 base removed from V and 7 bases from J, the gap between germline ends came to 18 bases. Germline V gene sequence: CDR1 SGHRS, CDR2 YFSETQ. CDR3 protein: CASSLSGGGQREQYF. CDR3 DNA: TGCGCCAGCAGCTTGTCTGGCGGGGGCCAAAGGGAGCAGTACTTC.

The gene calls are TRBV5-1 and TRBJ2-1; TRBD1 is a possible D gene (5 bases). The germline gives CDR1 SGHRS, CDR2 YFSETQ. This CDR3 has 11 residues. The V gene lost 4 bases and the J gene lost 8 bases, with 7 bases spanning the gap. The CDR3 loop reads CASSGRDEQFF. The CDR3 DNA sequence: TGCGCCAGCAGCGGCAGGGATGAGCAGTTCTTC.

The chain is built from TRBV4-3 and TRBJ2-3, with TRBD1 identical over 7 bases. The germline V gene encodes CDR1 LGHNA and CDR2 YSLEER. The ends lost 0 bases at V and 0 bases at J; junction bases unmatched: 3. CDR3 length: 16 residues. In DNA form, the CDR3 reads TGCGCCAGCAGCCAAGATTGGGGACAGAGCACAGATACGCAGTATTTT. This translates into CASSQDWGQSTDTQYF.

Worth noting for this clone: Other DNA sequences within the sample encode an identical CDR3. V usage is TRBV5-1 and J usage is TRBJ1-2; 8 bases align to TRBD1. The CDR3 spans 15 residues. From germline, CDR1 is SGHRS and CDR2 YFSETQ. V trimming: 4 bases; J trimming: 2 bases; junction bases outside the gene matches: 7. CDR3 nucleotides: TGCGCCAGCAGCCCGCTGGCAGGGGGCAACTATGGCTACACCTTC. Its translation is CASSPLAGGNYGYTF. Looking up the rest from reference TRBV5-1 and TRBJ1-2 gives the full variable domain: KAGVTQTPRYLIKTRGQQVTLSCSPISGHRSVSWYQQTPGQGLQFLFEYFSETQRNKGNFPGRFSGRQFSNSRSEMNVSTLELGDSALYLCASSPLAGGNYGYTFGSGTRLTVV.

Sample share makes this clone large (0.1 to 1%). This sequence joins TRBV25-1 and TRBJ2-2; TRBD1 agrees at 8 bases. In germline, CDR1 is MGHDK, CDR2 SYGVNS. The V gene end was trimmed by 4 bases and the J gene end by 7 bases; junction bases not matched to a gene: 14. This CDR3 is 17 amino acids long. This CDR3 is CASSVGLIRQGYGELFF. CDR3 bases: TGTGCCAGCAGTGTCGGTTTGATTAGACAGGGGTACGGGGAGCTGTTTTTT.

This sequence joins TRBV6-1 and TRBJ2-7; TRBD2 might be the D (6 bases). Trimming removed 4 bases from V and 2 bases from J, with 9 bases in between. CDR1 is MNHNS, CDR2 SASEGT, per germline. CDR3 length equals 13 residues. DNA of the CDR3: TGTGCCAGCAGTGTGCGGGATGCCTACGAGCAGTACTTC. Its translation: CASSVRDAYEQYF.